Following are 32 T cell receptor beta chains from one sample sequenced in a study of T cell responses to AZD1222 COVID-19 vaccine. Profiling relied on immunoSEQ multiplex PCR, and the TCRdb table lists in-frame clones only, not all of them. This sample carries more than 85,000 clones, about 90% of them seen once, and the ten largest clones take 4.4%. Specimen: peripheral blood, collected 28 days after the second AZD1222 dose. The receptors were sampled from an adult who received the AZD1222 COVID-19 vaccine.

As concerns this clone: A junction boundary mismatches the germline segment, possibly from a read error. The gene calls are TRBV6-6 and TRBJ2-7; no clear D gene. The CDR3 runs 11 residues. CDR1 and CDR2 from the germline V gene are MNHNY and SVGAGI (reference sequence). The CDR3 bases are TGTGCCAGCAAAATCTCCCACGAGCAGTACTTC. Its translation: CASKISHEQYF.

The chain couples TRBV11-2 to TRBJ2-5; the D gene is possibly TRBD1 (6 bases). V lost 5 bases to trimming and J lost 1 base, with 14 bases between them. The CDR3 has 15 residues. Germline V lookup: CDR1 SGHAT, CDR2 FQNNGV. CDR3 bases: TGTGCCAGCAGCCAGGGGAGACGGTTCCAAGAGACCCAGTACTTC. This encodes CASSQGRRFQETQYF.

The chain uses TRBV19 and TRBJ1-1; TRBD1 agrees at 9 bases. Germline values: CDR1 LNHDA, CDR2 SQIVND (reference sequence). CDR3 length: 14 amino acids. With 5 bases clipped from V and 4 bases from J, the junction kept 5 bases outside the gene matches. The DNA for the CDR3 is TGTGCCAGTAGTCCAGGACAGGGGCTCACTGAAGCTTTCTTT. Translation: CASSPGQGLTEAFF.

Of note for this clone: The same CDR3 also results from other DNA sequences found in this sample. The rearrangement links TRBV7-2 to TRBJ2-7; D is ambiguous. This CDR3 is 13 amino acids long. Between the trimmed V and J ends, which lost 1 base and 0 bases, there was a span of 4 bases. Germline CDR1 reads SGHTA; CDR2 reads FQGNSA. The CDR3 is CASSLGFSYEQYF. The CDR3 nucleotides are TGTGCCAGCAGCTTAGGGTTCTCCTACGAGCAGTACTTC.

J is TRBJ1-2 and V is TRBV9; 7 nucleotides agree with TRBD1. CDR1 and CDR2 from the germline V gene are SGDLS and YYNGEE. This CDR3 spans 14 amino acids. V gave up 0 bases and J gave up 4 bases; unmatched junction bases: 3. The CDR3 DNA reads as TGTGCCAGCAGCGTAGAGGGGACAGCCTATGGCTACACCTTC. Translated: CASSVEGTAYGYTF.

The chain links TRBV19 to TRBJ1-1; no clear D gene. The length of the CDR3 is 15 residues. Germline-derived CDR1 and CDR2 are LNHDA and SQIVND (reference sequence). Trimming removed 0 bases from V and 3 bases from J, with 11 bases in between. The CDR3 DNA reads TGTGCCAGTAGTATAGATTCGGTGTGGTACACTGAAGCTTTCTTT. This sequence encodes CASSIDSVWYTEAFF.

V gene TRBV6-5 combines with J gene TRBJ2-1; tentatively, D is TRBD1 or TRBD2 (5 bases each). Trimming stripped 8 bases from V and 10 bases from J, with 18 bases between. The CDR3 has 13 residues. Germline values: CDR1 MNHEY, CDR2 SVGAGI. CDR3 bases: TGTGCCAGCCGACTCCAACGGGACGGGGAGCAGTTCTTC. Translated: CASRLQRDGEQFF.

The chain joins TRBV5-4 to TRBJ1-4; D may be TRBD1 (5 bases). The germline V gene has CDR1 SGHNT and CDR2 YYREEE (reference sequence). V was cut by 3 bases and J by 6 bases, with 12 bases left in between. The CDR3 length is 14 residues. CDR3 sequence (DNA): TGTGCCAGCAGCTCACGGGACTCTGATGAAAAACTGTTTTTT. Residues: CASSSRDSDEKLFF.

The chain carries TRBV7-8 and TRBJ1-5, with D uncertain. The CDR3 covers 13 residues. Germline V gene sequence: CDR1 SGHVS, CDR2 FQNEAQ. V lost 1 base to trimming and J lost 6 bases, with 7 bases between them. The CDR3 region is CASSLGEGQPQHF. CDR3 nucleotide sequence: TGTGCCAGCAGCTTAGGAGAGGGTCAGCCCCAGCATTTT.

The genes are TRBV2 and TRBJ2-1; D remains unclear. Germline V lookup: CDR1 SNHLY, CDR2 FYNNEI. V was shortened by 9 bases and J by 2 bases, with 11 bases between the two germline ends. This CDR3 is 13 amino acids long. The CDR3 loop reads CAREKGTYNEQFF. The CDR3 nucleotides are TGTGCCAGAGAGAAGGGCACCTACAATGAGCAGTTCTTC.

The chain links TRBV2 to TRBJ1-3; no clear D. Deletions cut 4 bases from V and 3 bases from J, with 4 bases between. Germline CDR1 is SNHLY and CDR2 is FYNNEI. This CDR3 has 12 amino acids. CDR3 DNA sequence: TGTGCCAGCAGTGTAGTTGGAAACACCATATATTTT. It encodes CASSVVGNTIYF.

CDR3 nucleotides: TGCAGTGCTAGTTATGGGACTTCGACAGATACGCAGTATTTT. Its protein product is CSASYGTSTDTQYF. This chain links TRBV20-1 with TRBJ2-3; possible D gene TRBD2, 6 bases. The CDR3 is 14 residues long. V was trimmed by 3 bases and J by 3 bases, leaving 13 bases between them. Germline V gives CDR1 DFQATT, CDR2 SNEGSKA (reference sequence).

The gene calls are TRBV30 and TRBJ1-1, with 8 bases that match TRBD1. This CDR3 comprises 15 residues. Trimming at V came to 0 bases and at J to 6 bases, leaving 9 bases not matched to a gene. CDR1 is GTSNPN, CDR2 SVGIG, per germline (reference sequence). CDR3 coding DNA: TGTGCCTGGAGTGTACCCGGACAGGGCAGGTCTGAAGCTTTCTTT. The encoded protein is CAWSVPGQGRSEAFF.

The CDR3 nucleotides read TGCGCCAGCACGGGGTTTGGGACGGAGTCGTTCGAGCAGTACTTC. The encoded protein is CASTGFGTESFEQYF. This rearrangement joins TRBV10-2 to TRBJ2-7; D may be TRBD1 or TRBD2 (5 bases each). In germline, CDR1 is WSHSY, CDR2 SAAADI. The CDR3 is 15 amino acids. V dropped 7 bases and J dropped 6 bases, with 22 bases sitting between them.

This clone was observed a handful of times. V and J are TRBV27 and TRBJ1-2; TRBD1 agrees at 7 bases. V lost 5 bases and J lost 9; bases outside the gene matches: 6. The CDR3 runs to 12 residues. Germline V gene sequence: CDR1 MNHEY, CDR2 SMNVEV (reference sequence). In nucleotides, the CDR3 is TGTGCCAGCAGTGCCGACAGGGTGAGCTACACCTTC. Translation: CASSADRVSYTF.

V gene TRBV27 combines with J gene TRBJ2-2; D call uncertain. V gave up 2 bases and J gave up 3 bases, with 4 bases separating them. Germline V gene data show CDR1 as MNHEY and CDR2 as SMNVEV (reference sequence). The CDR3 loop spans 13 amino acids. The CDR3 DNA reads TGTGCCAGCAGTTTACCCTACACCGGGGAGCTGTTTTTT. Its protein product is CASSLPYTGELFF.

The chain recombines TRBV30 with TRBJ1-2; 7 positions agree with TRBD1. The CDR3 sequence is 13 residues long. The germline V gene encodes CDR1 GTSNPN and CDR2 SVGIG (reference sequence). The J segment lost 7 bases and the V segment lost 8 bases, leaving 13 bases of the junction unmatched. The CDR3 DNA sequence: TGTGCCCAGACGACAGGGAAAATGAGTGGCTACACCTTC. Translated: CAQTTGKMSGYTF.

This chain links TRBV28 with TRBJ1-1; tentative D call: TRBD1 (5 bases). The V and J ends lost 6 bases and 10 bases respectively, with 18 bases between them. Germline V gives CDR1 MDHEN, CDR2 SYDVKM. The CDR3 runs to 13 residues. The CDR3: CASSPAGTQGAFF. For the CDR3, the DNA is TGTGCCAGCAGCCCGGCCGGGACCCAAGGAGCTTTCTTT.

The chain employs TRBV10-3 and TRBJ2-5; D possibly corresponds to TRBD1 (6 bases). Germline CDR1 and CDR2: ENHRY and SYGVKD. V lost 6 bases and J lost 3, with 11 bases in between. CDR3 length: 13 residues. The CDR3 DNA follows: TGTGCCATCAGCTCAGGGGCCGAAGAGACCCAGTACTTC. It translates to CAISSGAEETQYF.

Only a few counts were recorded for this clone. The chain couples TRBV6-5 to TRBJ2-1; D not resolved. This CDR3 contains 12 residues. Germline V gene lookup returns CDR1 MNHEY and CDR2 SVGAGI. Trimming removed 8 bases from V and 4 bases from J, with 9 bases in between. CDR3 region: CASWVDYNEQFF. CDR3 sequence (DNA): TGTGCCAGCTGGGTGGATTACAATGAGCAGTTCTTC.

This CDR3 reads CASSGGFASPLHF. CDR3 in DNA: TGTGCCAGCAGCGGGGGCTTTGCTTCACCCCTCCACTTT. This chain connects TRBV7-9 to TRBJ1-6; the D gene is possibly TRBD1 (6 bases). V was clipped by 5 bases and J by 9 bases, with 11 bases between them. This CDR3 has 13 residues. Germline V lookup: CDR1 SEHNR, CDR2 FQNEAQ (reference sequence).

This clone is a singleton in its sample. The chain joins TRBV29-1 to TRBJ1-5, with D maybe TRBD1 (5 bases). The ends were cut back, 3 bases at V and 3 bases at J, with 9 bases in the middle. The germline V gene encodes CDR1 SQVTM and CDR2 ANQGSEA. The CDR3 length is 13 residues. This chain's CDR3 is CSVEGDANQPQHF. For the CDR3, the DNA is TGCAGCGTTGAGGGGGACGCCAATCAGCCCCAGCATTTT.

V is TRBV9 and J is TRBJ2-1; TRBD2 matches 12 bases. The germline gives CDR1 SGDLS, CDR2 YYNGEE. The CDR3 extends over 15 amino acids. With 0 bases clipped from V and 9 bases from J, the junction kept 4 bases outside the gene matches. Here the CDR3 reads CASSVGTSGVVEQFF. CDR3 in DNA: TGTGCCAGCAGCGTAGGGACTAGCGGGGTGGTTGAGCAGTTCTTC.

This clone was recorded a few times. This rearrangement joins TRBV28 to TRBJ2-4; 14 nucleotides match TRBD2. CDR1 MDHEN and CDR2 SYDVKM come from the germline V gene. With V trimmed by 6 bases and J by 2 bases, 15 bases remained unmatched. The CDR3 runs to 20 residues. The CDR3 nucleotides read TGTGCCAGCAGCTCGATGCCGGGGACTAGCGGGAGTAAGTCCAAAAACATTCAGTACTTC. It codes for CASSSMPGTSGSKSKNIQYF.

This clone was observed a few times. The chain employs TRBV4-1 and TRBJ1-3; D uncertain. Germline assignment: CDR1 MGHRA and CDR2 YSYEKL. This CDR3 contains 14 residues. With 5 bases removed from V and 1 base from J, the gap between germline ends came to 9 bases. The chain's CDR3 is CASSAQDSGNTIYF. CDR3 bases: TGCGCCAGCAGCGCCCAGGATTCTGGAAACACCATATATTTT.

This clone was observed a single time. The CDR3 here is CASSLLIPKDTQYF. In DNA, the CDR3 is TGTGCCAGCAGTTTACTAATCCCCAAAGATACGCAGTATTTT. The chain links TRBV27 to TRBJ2-3, with D unclear. Germline V gene data show CDR1 as MNHEY and CDR2 as SMNVEV (reference sequence). The CDR3 loop spans 14 amino acids. With 2 bases removed from V and 5 bases from J, the gap between germline ends came to 11 bases.

This rearrangement joins TRBV7-9 to TRBJ2-7, with 10 bases lining up with TRBD2. The length of the CDR3 is 16 residues. Germline-derived CDR1 and CDR2 are SEHNR and FQNEAQ (reference sequence). Germline trimming cut 4 bases from V and 6 bases from J; bases unmatched to any gene: 12. CDR3 nucleotides: TGTGCCAGCAGCTCTACAAAAGGGACTAGCGAAGGCGAGCAGTACTTC. Amino acids: CASSSTKGTSEGEQYF.

As DNA, the CDR3 is TGTGCCACCGCCGGGACACTAGAAGCTTTCTTT. This encodes CATAGTLEAFF. The rearrangement links TRBV19 to TRBJ1-1; a weak D match, TRBD1 (6 bases). Germline V gene sequence: CDR1 LNHDA, CDR2 SQIVND (reference sequence). Trimming shortened V by 10 bases and J by 8 bases, and 14 bases separated the two germline ends. This CDR3 is 11 amino acids long.

The genes are TRBV6-5 and TRBJ1-1; D not resolved. V was shortened by 5 bases and J by 1 base, with 11 bases between the two germline ends. From germline, CDR1 is MNHEY and CDR2 SVGAGI. The CDR3 consists of 14 residues. The CDR3 here is CASSHPDPNTEAFF. The CDR3 nucleotides read TGTGCCAGCAGTCACCCGGACCCGAACACTGAAGCTTTCTTT.

V usage is TRBV2 and J usage is TRBJ2-7, with 8 bases aligning to TRBD2. Germline loops: CDR1 SNHLY, CDR2 FYNNEI. V shed 3 bases, J shed 4 bases, and the junction held 8 bases outside the gene matches. The CDR3 length is 15 residues. This CDR3 is CASSERAGVTYEQYF. The CDR3 bases are TGTGCCAGCAGTGAGCGAGCGGGAGTTACGTACGAGCAGTACTTC. Combining the CDR3 with reference TRBV2 and TRBJ2-7 gives the whole variable domain EPEVTQTPSHQVTQMGQEVILRCVPISNHLYFYWYRQILGQKVEFLVSFYNNEISEKSEIFDDQFSVERPDGSNFTLKIRSTKLEDSAMYFCASSERAGVTYEQYFGPGTRLTVT.

The sample holds a few counts of this clone. The genes are TRBV5-5 and TRBJ1-6; tentative D call: TRBD1 (6 bases). The CDR3 is 16 amino acids. V lost 1 base and J 0 bases, leaving 8 bases between the germline ends. The germline V gene encodes CDR1 SGHKS and CDR2 YYEKEE (reference sequence). The CDR3 DNA reads as TGTGCCAGCAGCTTGCGGGACACCTCCTATAATTCACCCCTCCACTTT. This sequence encodes CASSLRDTSYNSPLHF.

The chain uses TRBV6-2 or TRBV6-3 and TRBJ2-7; D is tentatively TRBD1 or TRBD2 (5 bases each). CDR3 size: 13 residues. Germline values: CDR1 MNHEY, CDR2 SVGEGT. Trimming removed 2 bases at V and 7 bases at J, with 12 bases between. CDR3 sequence: CASSYPLGEEQYF. The CDR3 DNA is TGTGCCAGCAGTTACCCTCTGGGGGAGGAGCAGTACTTC.